This T cell receptor (beta chain) stems from a study of blood T cell repertoires in COVID-19. The wider study: Material from acute and convalescent COVID-19 was sourced from the United States, Italy and Spain.

Profiled with immunoSEQ multiplex PCR; TCRdb holds only in-frame clones, not every one. The repertoire holds about 280,000 clones, with 88% as singletons. This CDR3 region has 14 residues. Trimming cost V 3 bases and J 6 bases; bases outside gene matches: 7. Germline CDR1 and CDR2: MNHEY and SMNVEV (reference sequence). This clone was found a few times. The sequence was obtained from a man aged 18 to 29 with active or convalescent COVID-19. The specimen was peripheral blood. This chain connects TRBV27 to TRBJ1-1, with TRBD1 matching 7 bases. CDR3 region: CASSLRGGLSEAFF. The CDR3 nucleotides are TGTGCCAGCAGTTTGAGAGGGGGCTTATCTGAAGCTTTCTTT.